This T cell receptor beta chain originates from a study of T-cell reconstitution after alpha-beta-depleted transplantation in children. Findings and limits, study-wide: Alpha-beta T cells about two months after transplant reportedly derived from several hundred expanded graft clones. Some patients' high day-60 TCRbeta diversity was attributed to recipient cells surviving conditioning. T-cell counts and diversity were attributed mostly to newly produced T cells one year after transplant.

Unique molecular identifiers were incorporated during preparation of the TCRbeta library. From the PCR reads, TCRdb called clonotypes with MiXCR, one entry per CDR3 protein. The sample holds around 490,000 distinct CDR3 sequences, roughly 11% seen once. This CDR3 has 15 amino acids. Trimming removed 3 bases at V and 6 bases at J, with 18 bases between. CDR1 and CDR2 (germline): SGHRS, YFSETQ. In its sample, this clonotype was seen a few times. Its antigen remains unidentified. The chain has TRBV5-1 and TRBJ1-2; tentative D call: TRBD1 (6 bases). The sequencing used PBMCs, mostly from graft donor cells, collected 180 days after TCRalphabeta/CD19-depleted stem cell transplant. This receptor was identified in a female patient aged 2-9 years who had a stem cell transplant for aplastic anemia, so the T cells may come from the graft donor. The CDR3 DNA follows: TGCGCCAGCAGCTACACAGGGTCTCCCGGCCATGGCTACACCTTC. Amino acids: CASSYTGSPGHGYTF.